This T cell receptor beta chain stems from a study of T cells in localized non-small cell lung cancer. Points from the study as a whole: Only one tumor region went through sequencing, so heterogeneity may still be there. Uninvolved neighboring lung showed the greatest T cell clonality, exceeding tumor. Elevated blood T cell density was associated with longer overall survival. Adjacent lung exhibited a median of 57 among the 100 most abundant tumor clones.

The CDR3 consists of 15 residues. Per germline, CDR1 SGHNT and CDR2 YYREEE (reference sequence). Trimming stripped 2 bases from V and 8 bases from J, with 17 bases between. Sequenced by immunoSEQ multiplex PCR; TCRdb stores in-frame clones only, minus some. Here the sample spans about 77,000 clones, more than 75% being singletons. On this clone itself: Its target is unknown.

The source was peripheral blood, collected before any cancer treatment. The chain uses TRBV5-4 and TRBJ2-1; TRBD2 is a possible D gene (7 bases). This receptor was obtained from a woman aged 40 to 75 with stage I squamous cell lung carcinoma. Written as DNA, the CDR3 is TGTGCCAGCAGCTTTGACGGGGGGCTGAGGGATGAGCAGTTCTTC. This encodes CASSFDGGLRDEQFF.